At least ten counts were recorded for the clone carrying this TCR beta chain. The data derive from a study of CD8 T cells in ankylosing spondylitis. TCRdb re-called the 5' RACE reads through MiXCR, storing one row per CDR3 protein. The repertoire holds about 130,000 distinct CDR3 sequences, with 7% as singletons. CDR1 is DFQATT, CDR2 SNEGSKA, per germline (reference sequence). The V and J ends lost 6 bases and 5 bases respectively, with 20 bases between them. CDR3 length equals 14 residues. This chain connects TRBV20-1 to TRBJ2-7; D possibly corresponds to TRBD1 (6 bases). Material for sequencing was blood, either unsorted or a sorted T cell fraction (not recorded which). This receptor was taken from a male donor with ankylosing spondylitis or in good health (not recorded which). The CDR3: CSAWGTDSSNEQYF. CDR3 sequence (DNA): TGCAGTGCGTGGGGTACGGACAGTAGCAACGAGCAGTACTTC.